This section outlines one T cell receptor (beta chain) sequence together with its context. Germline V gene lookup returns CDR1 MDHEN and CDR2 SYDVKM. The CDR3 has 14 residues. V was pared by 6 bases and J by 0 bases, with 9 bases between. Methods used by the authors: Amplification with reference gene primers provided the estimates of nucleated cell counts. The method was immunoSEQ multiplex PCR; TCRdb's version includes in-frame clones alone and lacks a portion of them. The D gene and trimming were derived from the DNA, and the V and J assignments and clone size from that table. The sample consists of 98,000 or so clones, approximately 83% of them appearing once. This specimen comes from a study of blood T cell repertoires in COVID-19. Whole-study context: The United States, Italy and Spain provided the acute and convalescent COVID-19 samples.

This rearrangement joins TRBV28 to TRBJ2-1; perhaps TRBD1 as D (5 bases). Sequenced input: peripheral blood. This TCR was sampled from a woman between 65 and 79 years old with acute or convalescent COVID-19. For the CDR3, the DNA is TGTGCCAGCAGCCCCGACAGCTCCTACAATGAGCAGTTCTTC. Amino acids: CASSPDSSYNEQFF.